This T cell receptor beta chain was documented in a study of OX40 agonist ivuxolimab in advanced cancers. Study observations and caveats: Not determined was the antigen specificity of the expanded peripheral T cells. People who partly responded at 0.1-3.0 mg/kg had some of the least clonal expansion seen. Normalized T-cell clonal expansion was also low in a subset of nonresponders.

Trimming removed 6 bases from V and 0 bases from J, with 12 bases in between. CDR1 and CDR2 (germline): SQVTM, ANQGSEA. The CDR3 spans 14 residues. This table comes from immunoSEQ multiplex PCR, and its TCRdb copy is limited to in-frame clones, with some not included. The sample has 60,000 or so clones, approximately 87% seen once. This clone was found once. Its target is unknown. A history of autoimmune disease or systemic immunosuppression excluded patients. Material: CD4+ or CD8+ T cells sorted from blood, obtained in a trial of the OX40 agonist ivuxolimab. The sequence was collected from an adult with an advanced solid tumor such as melanoma, head and neck, liver or kidney cancer. The chain is built from TRBV29-1 and TRBJ1-5, with D possibly TRBD1 on 6 matching bases. Written as DNA, the CDR3 is TGCAGCGTCAAGACAGGTCTTAGCAATCAGCCCCAGCATTTT. Its translation is CSVKTGLSNQPQHF.